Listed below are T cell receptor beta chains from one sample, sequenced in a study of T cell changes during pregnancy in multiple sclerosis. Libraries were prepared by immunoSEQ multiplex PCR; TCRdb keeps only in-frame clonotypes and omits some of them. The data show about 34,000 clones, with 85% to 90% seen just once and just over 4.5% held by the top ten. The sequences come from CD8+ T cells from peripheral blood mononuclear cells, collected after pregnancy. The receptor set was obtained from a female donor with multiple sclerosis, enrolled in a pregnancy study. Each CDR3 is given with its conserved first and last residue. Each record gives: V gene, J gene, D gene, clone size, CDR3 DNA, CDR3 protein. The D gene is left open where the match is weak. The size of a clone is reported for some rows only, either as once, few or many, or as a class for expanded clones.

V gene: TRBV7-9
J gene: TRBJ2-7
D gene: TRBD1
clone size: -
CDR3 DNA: TGTGCCAGCAGCGGGACAGGTTACGAGCAGTACTTC
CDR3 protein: CASSGTGYEQYF

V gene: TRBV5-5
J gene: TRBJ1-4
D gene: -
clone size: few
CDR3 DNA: TGTGCCAGCAGCTTGGATCTTAATGAAAAACTGTTTTTT
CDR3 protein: CASSLDLNEKLFF

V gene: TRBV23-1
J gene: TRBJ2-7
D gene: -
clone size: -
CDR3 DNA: TGCGCCACTTACAGTTGGCAGTACTTC
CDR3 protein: CATYSWQYF

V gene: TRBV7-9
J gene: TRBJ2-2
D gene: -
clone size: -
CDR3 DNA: TGTGCCAGCAGACCCCCGGAGGGGGCGACCGGGGAGCTGTTTTTT
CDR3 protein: CASRPPEGATGELFF

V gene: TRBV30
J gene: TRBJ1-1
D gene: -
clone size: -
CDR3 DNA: TGTGCTTTCGGGGAAGGGTTAACTGAAGCTTTCTTT
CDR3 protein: CAFGEGLTEAFF

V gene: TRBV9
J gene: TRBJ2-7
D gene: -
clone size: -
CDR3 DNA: TGTGCCAGCAGCGTAGGTCGTAACGAGCAGTACTTC
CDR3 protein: CASSVGRNEQYF

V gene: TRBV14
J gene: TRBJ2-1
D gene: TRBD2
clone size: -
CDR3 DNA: TGTGCCAGCAGCGCCCTGGCGGGGGGCCCATGGGAGCAGTTCTTC
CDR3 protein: CASSALAGGPWEQFF

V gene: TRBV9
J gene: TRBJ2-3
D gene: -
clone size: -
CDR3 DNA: TGTGCCAGCAGCGTTTACACAGATACGCAGTATTTT
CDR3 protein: CASSVYTDTQYF

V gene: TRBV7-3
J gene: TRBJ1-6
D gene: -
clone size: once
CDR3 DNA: TGTGCCAGCAGCCTTGGGGGGGGCGGAGGTGGCCGCTCACCCCTCCACTTT
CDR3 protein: CASSLGGGGGGRSPLHF

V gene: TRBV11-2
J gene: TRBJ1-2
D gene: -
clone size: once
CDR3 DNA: TGTGCCAGCAGCCCCCCTGGGCAACCCTACACCTTC
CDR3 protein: CASSPPGQPYTF

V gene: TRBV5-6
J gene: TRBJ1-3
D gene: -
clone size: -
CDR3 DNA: TGTGCCAGCAGCTCGACAGCCTCTGGAAACACCATATATTTT
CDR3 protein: CASSSTASGNTIYF

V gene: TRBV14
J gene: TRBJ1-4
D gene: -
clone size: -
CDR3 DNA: TGTGCCAGCAGCCAAGTCAGGGGATGGGGTGAAAAACTGTTTTTT
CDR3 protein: CASSQVRGWGEKLFF

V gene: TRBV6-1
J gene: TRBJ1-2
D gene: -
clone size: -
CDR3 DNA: TGTGCCAGCAGTGAAGCGGAGGGATCGGGATCTACCGGCTACACCTTC
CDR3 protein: CASSEAEGSGSTGYTF

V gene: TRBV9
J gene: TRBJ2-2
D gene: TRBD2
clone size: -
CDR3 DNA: TGTGCCAGCAGCGCCGAGGGGAGGGGCACCACCGGGGAGCTGTTTTTT
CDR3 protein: CASSAEGRGTTGELFF

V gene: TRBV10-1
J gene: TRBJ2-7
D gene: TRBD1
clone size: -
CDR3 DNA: TGCGCCAGCGGGAGACAGGGTGGCGGTACCTCCTACGAGCAGTACTTC
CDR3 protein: CASGRQGGGTSYEQYF

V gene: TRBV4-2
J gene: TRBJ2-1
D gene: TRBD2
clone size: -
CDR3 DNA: TGTGCCAGCAGCCAAGACGAAGCGGGGGGTATGAATGAGCAGTTCTTC
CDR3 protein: CASSQDEAGGMNEQFF

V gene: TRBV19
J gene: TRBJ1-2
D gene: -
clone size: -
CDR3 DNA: TGTGCCAGCAGAGGAACTGCCCCAACCTTCGGGTTC
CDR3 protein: CASRGTAPTFGF

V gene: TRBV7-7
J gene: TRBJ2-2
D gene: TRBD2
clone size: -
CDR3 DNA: TGTGCTAGCAGCTTAGGACGCGTTGGCGGGGGGGGATTCTGGACCGGGGAGCTGTTTTTT
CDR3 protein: CASSLGRVGGGGFWTGELFF

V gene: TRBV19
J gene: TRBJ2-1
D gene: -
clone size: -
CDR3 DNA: TGTGCCAGTAGCCTCACAGCTTCCTACAATGAGCAGTTCTTC
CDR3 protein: CASSLTASYNEQFF

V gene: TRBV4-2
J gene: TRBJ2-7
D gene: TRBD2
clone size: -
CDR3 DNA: TGTGCCAGCAGCCAATGGTCGGGGGGGACCTACGAGCAGTACTTC
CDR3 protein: CASSQWSGGTYEQYF

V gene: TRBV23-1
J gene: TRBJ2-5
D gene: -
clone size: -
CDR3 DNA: TGCGCCAGCAGTCAGCCCCCGACTCCCCCGGTCGGTGAGACCCAGTACTTC
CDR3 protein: CASSQPPTPPVGETQYF

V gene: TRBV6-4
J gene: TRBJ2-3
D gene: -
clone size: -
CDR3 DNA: TGTGCCAGCAGTGAAGCGCGGGATACAGATACGCAGTATTTT
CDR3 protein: CASSEARDTDTQYF

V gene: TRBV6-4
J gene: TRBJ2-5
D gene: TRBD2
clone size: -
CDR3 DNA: TGTGCCAGCAGTCCCGGGACTAGCGGGGGTCGAGAGACCCAGTACTTC
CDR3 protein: CASSPGTSGGRETQYF

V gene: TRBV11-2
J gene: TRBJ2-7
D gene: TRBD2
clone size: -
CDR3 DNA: TGTGCCAGCAGCCACGGGGGGGGACCCTACGAGCAGTACTTC
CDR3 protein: CASSHGGGPYEQYF

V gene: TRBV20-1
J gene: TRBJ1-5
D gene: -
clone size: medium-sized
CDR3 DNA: TGCAGTGCTAGAGTTCTTCAGCCCCAGCATTTT
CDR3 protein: CSARVLQPQHF

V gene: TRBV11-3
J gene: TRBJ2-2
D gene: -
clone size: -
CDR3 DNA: TGTGCCAGCAACTCCGCGGGGGCGGGAGTGAGCACCGGGGAGCTGTTTTTT
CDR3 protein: CASNSAGAGVSTGELFF

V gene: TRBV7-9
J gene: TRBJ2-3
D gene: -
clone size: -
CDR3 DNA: TGTGCCAGCAGCTTTGCCGGAGATACGCAGTATTTT
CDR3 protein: CASSFAGDTQYF

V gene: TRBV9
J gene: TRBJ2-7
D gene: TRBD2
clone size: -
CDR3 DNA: TGTGCCAGCAGCTCCGGCGGGGGGCTTGACGAGCAGTACTTC
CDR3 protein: CASSSGGGLDEQYF

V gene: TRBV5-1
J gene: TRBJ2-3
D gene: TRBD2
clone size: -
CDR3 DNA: TGCGCCAGCAGCGCTAGCGGGTTGATCACAGATACGCAGTATTTT
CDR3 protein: CASSASGLITDTQYF